This T cell receptor beta chain was identified during a study of somatic mutations in cytotoxic T cells in rheumatoid arthritis. Study context: The authors flow-sorted some V beta antibody-stained T-cell populations at nearly 100% purity, including V beta1+ cells that they sequenced for TCRB.

Study results and caveats: The study found CD8+ clonality increased with age in rheumatoid arthritis patients, not healthy controls. Any difference in CD8+ T-cell clonality between patients who had rheumatoid arthritis and healthy controls who were age-matched was not statistically significant.

Measured with immunoSEQ multiplex PCR; TCRdb has only the in-frame clones, and not every one. Among about 10,000 clones, around 85% were seen once, and the ten largest hold approximately 19%. Only one count was recorded for this clone. What it binds is not known. The specimen sequenced was CD8+ T cells sorted from blood. This clonotype was obtained from a woman in her forties or fifties in good health.

CDR3: CASSPPGQGGNNEQFF. CDR3 DNA: TGTGCCAGCAGTCCCCCGGGACAGGGAGGTAACAATGAGCAGTTCTTC. The chain combines TRBV28 with TRBJ2-1; 9 nucleotides agree with TRBD1. There are 16 residues in the CDR3. The ends lost 5 bases at V and 5 bases at J; junction bases unmatched: 10. Germline V CDR1 and CDR2: MDHEN, SYDVKM.